These T cell receptor beta chains were read from a single sample in a study of shared clonotypes between healthy human individuals. Data came from immunoSEQ multiplex PCR; TCRdb stores just in-frame clones and leaves some out. The repertoire holds over a million clones, with more than 75% as singletons. The sample was memory CD4+ T cells from PBMCs. The receptors were sampled from a man aged 18 to 35 in good health. Some clones in this sample may be carry-over from other donors' samples. Both conserved end residues are part of each CDR3. D genes are given only for firm matches. Some rows mark clone size as missing; the rest say once, few, many or name a class of expanded clone.

d_gene: .
abundance: few
j_gene: TRBJ1-1
v_gene: TRBV7-2
CDR3aa: CASSWGRGNTEAFF

d_gene: .
abundance: .
j_gene: TRBJ2-1
v_gene: TRBV4-1
CDR3aa: CASSQDHRVLAANNEQFF

d_gene: .
abundance: .
j_gene: TRBJ2-7
v_gene: TRBV21-1
CDR3aa: CATRFGGLGVYEQYF

d_gene: .
abundance: many
j_gene: TRBJ2-5
v_gene: TRBV5-1
CDR3aa: CASSLAIQETQYF

d_gene: TRBD1
abundance: .
j_gene: TRBJ2-7
v_gene: TRBV29-1
CDR3aa: CSVEGVDRGNYEQYF

d_gene: .
abundance: .
j_gene: TRBJ2-2
v_gene: TRBV4-2
CDR3aa: CASSQDPTGAVGGELFF

d_gene: TRBD1
abundance: .
j_gene: TRBJ2-7
v_gene: TRBV6-1
CDR3aa: CASSEYRGVSYEQYF

d_gene: TRBD2
abundance: .
j_gene: TRBJ2-7
v_gene: TRBV5-1
CDR3aa: CASSLAAGGPNEQYF

d_gene: .
abundance: .
j_gene: TRBJ1-1
v_gene: TRBV4-1
CDR3aa: CASSQGLTGNTEAFF

d_gene: TRBD2
abundance: .
j_gene: TRBJ2-3
v_gene: TRBV9
CDR3aa: CASSALQGLAGGPTDTQYF

d_gene: .
abundance: .
j_gene: TRBJ2-2
v_gene: TRBV19
CDR3aa: CASSLWDSNTGELFF

d_gene: .
abundance: .
j_gene: TRBJ1-5
v_gene: TRBV28
CDR3aa: CASSLPMHQPQHF

d_gene: TRBD1
abundance: .
j_gene: TRBJ2-2
v_gene: TRBV5-1
CDR3aa: CASSLIIRGQGVTGELFF

d_gene: .
abundance: once
j_gene: TRBJ1-2
v_gene: TRBV29-1
CDR3aa: CSVGVPGSDYGYTF

d_gene: .
abundance: .
j_gene: TRBJ1-5
v_gene: TRBV30
CDR3aa: CAWTAGQGFDQPQHF

d_gene: TRBD1
abundance: .
j_gene: TRBJ2-6
v_gene: TRBV18
CDR3aa: CASSQSTGDLSGANVLTF

d_gene: .
abundance: .
j_gene: TRBJ2-3
v_gene: TRBV29-1
CDR3aa: CSVERRPGARTDTQYF

d_gene: .
abundance: .
j_gene: TRBJ2-5
v_gene: TRBV2
CDR3aa: CASSLVTQETQYF

d_gene: .
abundance: once
j_gene: TRBJ1-2
v_gene: TRBV5-1
CDR3aa: CASSPRDLRDGYTF

d_gene: .
abundance: few
j_gene: TRBJ1-1
v_gene: TRBV5-5
CDR3aa: CASRPGSNTEAFF

d_gene: .
abundance: few
j_gene: TRBJ1-4
v_gene: TRBV28
CDR3aa: CASSPNEKLFF

d_gene: .
abundance: .
j_gene: TRBJ2-1
v_gene: TRBV9
CDR3aa: CASSVGGFTYNEQFF

d_gene: TRBD1
abundance: .
j_gene: TRBJ1-4
v_gene: TRBV15
CDR3aa: CATSRGRGRSNEKLFF

d_gene: .
abundance: .
j_gene: TRBJ1-2
v_gene: TRBV2
CDR3aa: CASSDGVGMGYGYTF

d_gene: .
abundance: .
j_gene: TRBJ1-5
v_gene: TRBV30
CDR3aa: CAWSERGRARNQPQHF

d_gene: TRBD1
abundance: .
j_gene: TRBJ2-3
v_gene: TRBV5-1
CDR3aa: CASSIGQGGDTQYF

d_gene: TRBD2
abundance: .
j_gene: TRBJ2-3
v_gene: TRBV11-2
CDR3aa: CASRLAGLPHTQYF

d_gene: .
abundance: once
j_gene: TRBJ2-3
v_gene: TRBV2
CDR3aa: CASSQENTDTQYF